This T cell receptor beta chain was documented in a study of cytomegalovirus exposure and HLA in healthy donors. Study-wide findings and caveats: Relative to the approximately 630-donor mean, N-insertions were reportedly fewer in an Asian-associated ancestry cluster in a later analysis. When the data were analyzed later, several of the most significant clusters appeared to be linked to common viral pathogens. Trimming of TCR beta V- and J-genes showed a link, identified in a later analysis, to a missense DCLRE1C variant.

Concerning this clone: Its matching antigen is unknown.

This CDR3 has 13 amino acids. The V end was cut by 5 bases, the J end by 8 bases, with 15 bases between. Germline CDR1 and CDR2: SGHTA and FQGNSA. 13 Jbeta primers and 60 Vbeta primers were used for the PCR. The table came from immunoSEQ multiplex PCR; TCRdb's copy has only in-frame clones and leaves some out. The data show fewer than 130,000 clones, just over 75% seen once. This TCR was sampled from a man aged 25-40 years in good health and CMV-seropositive. V gene TRBV7-2 combines with J gene TRBJ1-2; weak D call: TRBD1 (6 bases). Source material: PBMCs. The CDR3: CASSLRTAGGYTF. CDR3 in DNA: TGTGCCAGCAGCCTCCGGACAGCTGGCGGCTACACCTTC.